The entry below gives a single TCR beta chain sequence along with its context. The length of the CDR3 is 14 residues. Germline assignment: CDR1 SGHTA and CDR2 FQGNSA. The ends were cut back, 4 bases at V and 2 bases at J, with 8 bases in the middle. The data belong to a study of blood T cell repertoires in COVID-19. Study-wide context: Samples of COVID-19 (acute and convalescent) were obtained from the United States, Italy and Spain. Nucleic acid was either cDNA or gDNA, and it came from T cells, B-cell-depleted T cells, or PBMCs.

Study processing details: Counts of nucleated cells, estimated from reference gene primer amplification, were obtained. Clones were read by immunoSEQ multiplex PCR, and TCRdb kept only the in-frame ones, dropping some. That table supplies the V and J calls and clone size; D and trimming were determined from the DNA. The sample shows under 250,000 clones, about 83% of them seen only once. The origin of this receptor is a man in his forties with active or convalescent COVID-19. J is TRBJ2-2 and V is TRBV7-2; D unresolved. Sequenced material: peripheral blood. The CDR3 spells CASSWNRNTGELFF. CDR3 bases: TGTGCCAGCAGCTGGAACAGAAACACCGGGGAGCTGTTTTTT.